This T cell receptor beta chain was documented in a study of metastatic and nonmetastatic thyroid tumors. TCRdb used MiXCR to call clones anew from the PCR reads. Among 70,000 or so clones, 14% were seen once, and the ten largest hold 6.5%. The junction had 8 bases not matched to a gene; V was cut back by 4 bases and J by 5 bases. Germline CDR1 and CDR2: SGHRS and YFSETQ. The CDR3 is 16 amino acids. Among the patients, none had received any treatment before thyroid surgery. Sequencing input: blood. This sequence originates from a male donor with papillary thyroid cancer or a benign thyroid nodule (not recorded which). Some clones in this sample may be carry-over from other donors' samples. The chain joins TRBV5-1 to TRBJ2-2; TRBD1 matches at 10 bases. CDR3 nucleotides: TGCGCCAGCAGCATGGGGACAGGGGTAAATACCGGGGAGCTGTTTTTT. It yields the protein CASSMGTGVNTGELFF.